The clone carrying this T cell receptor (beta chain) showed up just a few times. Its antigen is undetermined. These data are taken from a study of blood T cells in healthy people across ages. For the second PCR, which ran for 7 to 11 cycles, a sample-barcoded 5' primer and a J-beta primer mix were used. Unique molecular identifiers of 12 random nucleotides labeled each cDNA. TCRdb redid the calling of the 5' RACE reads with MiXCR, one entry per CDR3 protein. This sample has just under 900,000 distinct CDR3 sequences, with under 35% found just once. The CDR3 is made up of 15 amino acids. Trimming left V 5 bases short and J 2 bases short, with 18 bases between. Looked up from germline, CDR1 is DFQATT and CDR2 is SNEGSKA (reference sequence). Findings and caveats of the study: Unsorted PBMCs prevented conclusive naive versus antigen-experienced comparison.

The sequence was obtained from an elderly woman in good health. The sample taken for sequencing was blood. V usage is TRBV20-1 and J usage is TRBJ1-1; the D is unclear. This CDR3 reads CSAGELGGINTEAFF. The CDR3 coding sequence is TGCAGTGCTGGCGAACTGGGAGGCATTAACACTGAAGCTTTCTTT.